A selection of T cell receptor beta chains follows, all from one sample in a study of blood T cell repertoires in COVID-19. Only in-frame clones appear in the TCRdb table, and some are missing; sequencing was by immunoSEQ multiplex PCR. This sample has some 140,000 clones, with about 89% found just once. Material for sequencing was peripheral blood. The receptors shown here come from a man aged 45-65 years with active or convalescent COVID-19. The CDR3 runs from the conserved cysteine through the conserved F or W. Each record gives: CDR3 length, J gene, D gene, V gene, clone size, CDR3 DNA, CDR3 protein. The D gene is left open where the match is weak. Clone size is not always given. Where it is, it says once, few, many or a class for expanded clones.

14	TRBJ1-5	TRBD1	TRBV2	NA	TGTGCCAGCAGTGTGGACAGGCCCAATCAGCCCCAGCATTTT	CASSVDRPNQPQHF
15	TRBJ1-2	TRBD1	TRBV5-3	NA	TGTGCCAGAAGCTTGGGGGACAGGGGCCCGGATGGCTACACCTTC	CARSLGDRGPDGYTF
15	TRBJ2-5	TRBD2	TRBV4-2	NA	TGTGCCAGCAGCCAAGACCCTAGCGGAAAAGAGACCCAGTACTTC	CASSQDPSGKETQYF
15	TRBJ2-7	NA	TRBV5-8	NA	TGTGCCAGCAGCTTGGCCACCGGGAGAACCTACGAGCAGTACTTC	CASSLATGRTYEQYF
14	TRBJ2-3	TRBD2	TRBV29-1	NA	TGCAGCGTGCGGACTAGCGGTAGCACAGATACGCAGTATTTT	CSVRTSGSTDTQYF
13	TRBJ2-7	TRBD2	TRBV27	NA	TGTGCCAGCGGGACTAGCGGGAAGTACGAGCAGTACTTC	CASGTSGKYEQYF
17	TRBJ2-3	TRBD2	TRBV5-1	NA	TGCGCCAGCAGCTCTGGACTAGCGGGAGGGATGACAGATACGCAGTATTTT	CASSSGLAGGMTDTQYF
16	TRBJ1-6	NA	TRBV28	NA	TGTGCCAGCAGGCCCTCGGGGGGCTCCTATAATTCACCCCTCCACTTT	CASRPSGGSYNSPLHF
14	TRBJ2-1	TRBD2	TRBV28	NA	TGTGCCAGCGGAGGGCTAGCGGGAAATCTTGAGCAGTTCTTC	CASGGLAGNLEQFF
17	TRBJ2-3	NA	TRBV5-1	NA	TGCGCCAGCAGCTTGGGAACCGGGACTGCATTCACAGATACGCAGTATTTT	CASSLGTGTAFTDTQYF
16	TRBJ1-3	TRBD1	TRBV6-6	NA	TGTGCCAGCACCCGAGGACAGGACGCGTCTAGAAACACCATATATTTT	CASTRGQDASRNTIYF
17	TRBJ2-7	NA	TRBV14	NA	TGTGCCAGCAGCCAAGTAGGTCCGGGGGTGAGCTCCTACGAGCAGTACTTC	CASSQVGPGVSSYEQYF
12	TRBJ2-5	TRBD2	TRBV7-8	once	TGTGCCAGCAGCAGGACTAGCGGGCCCAAGTACTTC	CASSRTSGPKYF
11	TRBJ2-2	NA	TRBV6-5	NA	TGTGCCAGCAGGACTTCGAGGGAGCTGTTTTTT	CASRTSRELFF
17	TRBJ2-3	TRBD2	TRBV9	NA	TGTGCCAGCAGCTCCAGGTTAGCGGGGGCGATCGCAGATACGCAGTATTTT	CASSSRLAGAIADTQYF
17	TRBJ2-5	TRBD2	TRBV5-1	NA	TGCGCCAGCAGCTTGGCCGGGGGGGGCACCGAGATGAGGGCCCAGTACTTC	CASSLAGGGTEMRAQYF
14	TRBJ1-2	TRBD1	TRBV5-1	NA	TGCGCCAGCAGCTTGGCCCCGACAGGGGGTGGCTACACCTTC	CASSLAPTGGGYTF
15	TRBJ1-6	TRBD1	TRBV6-5	NA	TGTGCCAGCAGACGAGGGACAGGGGGGAATTCACCCCTCCACTTT	CASRRGTGGNSPLHF
12	TRBJ2-5	TRBD2	TRBV30	once	TGTGCCTGGAGGGGGGGGTTCGAGACCCAGTACTTC	CAWRGGFETQYF
15	TRBJ2-2	TRBD1	TRBV18	NA	TGTGCCAGCTCACCGGACAGGGGATGGACCGGGGAGCTGTTTTTT	CASSPDRGWTGELFF
14	TRBJ1-6	TRBD1	TRBV18	NA	TGTGCCAGCTCTCCGGAGGGGGCTAATTCACCCCTCCACTTT	CASSPEGANSPLHF
15	TRBJ1-5	NA	TRBV5-1	NA	TGCGCCAGCAGCTTCGGGGGGCAGGGAAATCAGCCCCAGCATTTT	CASSFGGQGNQPQHF
17	TRBJ2-1	TRBD2	TRBV7-9	NA	TGTGCCAGCAGCCCATGGGGGGGAGGGTTGGCCTACAATGAGCAGTTCTTC	CASSPWGGGLAYNEQFF
16	TRBJ2-7	TRBD2	TRBV27	NA	TGTGCCAGCAGTTTATCACTCGCGGGAGGTGCATACGAGCAGTACTTC	CASSLSLAGGAYEQYF
18	TRBJ2-7	TRBD2	TRBV13	NA	TGTGCCAGCAGCTTAAGGGGACTAGCGCCCGGGTCATCCTACGAGCAGTACTTC	CASSLRGLAPGSSYEQYF
16	TRBJ1-5	TRBD1	TRBV4-2	few	TGTGCCAGCAGCCAAGCGGATACAGGGGACAATCAGCCCCAGCATTTT	CASSQADTGDNQPQHF
13	TRBJ1-2	NA	TRBV4-2	NA	TGTGCCAGCAGCCAAGATGGGCACTATGGCTACACCTTC	CASSQDGHYGYTF
13	TRBJ1-4	NA	TRBV30	NA	TGTGCCTGGAGTGTAGCTCACAATGAAAAACTGTTTTTT	CAWSVAHNEKLFF
15	TRBJ1-5	NA	TRBV2	NA	TGTGCCAGCAGTGTGGTGGGACACCCCGATCAGCCCCAGCATTTT	CASSVVGHPDQPQHF
14	TRBJ1-5	NA	TRBV6-1	NA	TGTGCCAGCAGTGAATCGGGGGGCGGTCAGCCCCAGCATTTT	CASSESGGGQPQHF
13	TRBJ2-1	NA	TRBV27	once	TGTGCCAGCAGTTTAAGATTGAGGCGAGAGCAGTTCTTC	CASSLRLRREQFF
14	TRBJ2-1	TRBD1	TRBV29-1	once	TGCAGCGTTGATAAGGGGACAGGGTCCGGTGAGCAGTTCTTC	CSVDKGTGSGEQFF
15	TRBJ2-7	TRBD1	TRBV19	NA	TGTGCCAGTAGTATAGATCCGGGACAGGGGAACGAGCAGTACTTC	CASSIDPGQGNEQYF
14	TRBJ2-6	NA	TRBV2	NA	TGTGCCAGCAGTGAGGCTGCTGGGGCCAACGTCCTGACTTTC	CASSEAAGANVLTF
13	TRBJ1-6	NA	TRBV29-1	NA	TGCAGCGTTGATTGCATAATGAGATCACCCCTCCACTTT	CSVDCIMRSPLHF
14	TRBJ2-1	TRBD1	TRBV7-2	NA	TGTGCCAGCAGCTCCCCACAGGGGGTTGGTGAGCAGTTCTTC	CASSSPQGVGEQFF
14	TRBJ2-7	TRBD2	TRBV5-1	NA	TGCGCCAGCAGGGGACTAGCGGGATCTGGAGAGCAGTACTTC	CASRGLAGSGEQYF
13	TRBJ2-7	NA	TRBV20-1	NA	TGCAGTGCTAGTGGGTACAACTCCTACGAGCAGTACTTC	CSASGYNSYEQYF
17	TRBJ2-3	TRBD2	TRBV28	NA	TGTGCCAGCAGTTTACCCGGACTAGCGGTTTTCCCGGGTACGCAGTATTTT	CASSLPGLAVFPGTQYF
15	TRBJ2-5	TRBD2	TRBV4-3	NA	TGCGCCAGCAGCCAAGTTTGGGGGGAGGGGGAGACCCAGTACTTC	CASSQVWGEGETQYF